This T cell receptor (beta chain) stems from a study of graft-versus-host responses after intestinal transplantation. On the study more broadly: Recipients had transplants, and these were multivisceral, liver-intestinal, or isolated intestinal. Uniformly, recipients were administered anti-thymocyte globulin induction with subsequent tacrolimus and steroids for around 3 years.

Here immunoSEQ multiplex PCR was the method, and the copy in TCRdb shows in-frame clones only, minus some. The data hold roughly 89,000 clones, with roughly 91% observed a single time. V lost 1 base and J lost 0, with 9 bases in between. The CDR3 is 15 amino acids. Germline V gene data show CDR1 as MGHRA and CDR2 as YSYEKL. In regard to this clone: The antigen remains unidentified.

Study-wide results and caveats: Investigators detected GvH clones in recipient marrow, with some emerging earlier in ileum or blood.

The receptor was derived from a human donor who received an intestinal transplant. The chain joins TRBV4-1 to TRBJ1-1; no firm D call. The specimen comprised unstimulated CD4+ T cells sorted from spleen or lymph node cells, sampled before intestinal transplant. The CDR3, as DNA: TGCGCCAGCAGCCAAGTTTGGCAGATGAACACTGAAGCTTTCTTT. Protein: CASSQVWQMNTEAFF.